Following are 30 T cell receptor beta chains from one sample sequenced in a study of T cell repertoires in cytomegalovirus infection. Each CDR3 protein gets one entry after TCRdb re-called the reads with MiXCR. The profile shows around 900,000 distinct CDR3 sequences, roughly 30% of them singletons. These receptors are not linked to any known antigen. This material consisted of cultured CD8+ T cells from PBMCs, taken from culture after CMV antigen stimulation. Receptor source: a human donor in good health (CMV status not recorded). Some clones in this sample may be carry-over from other donors' samples.

J is TRBJ1-6 and V is TRBV6-5, with 12 bases lining up with TRBD1. J was trimmed by 9 bases and V by 5 bases; bases with no gene match: 8. Per the germline V gene, CDR1 is MNHEY and CDR2 is SVGAGI. The CDR3 contains 16 residues. CDR3 coding DNA: TGTGCCAGCAGTCCTAGGGGACAGGGGGCAGGTTCACCCCTCCACTTT. It specifies CASSPRGQGAGSPLHF.

This clonotype has only a few counts. This chain links TRBV6-2 or TRBV6-3 with TRBJ1-1; D is perhaps TRBD1 (6 bases). CDR1 MNHEY and CDR2 SVGEGT come from the germline V gene. The ends were cut back, 7 bases at V and 0 bases at J, with 12 bases in the middle. The CDR3 runs to 14 residues. The CDR3 spells CASTDRSMNTEAFF. The CDR3 DNA reads TGTGCCAGCACCGACAGGAGCATGAACACTGAAGCTTTCTTT.

This chain joins TRBV19 and TRBJ1-6, with D maybe TRBD1 (5 bases). This CDR3 spans 15 amino acids. Germline V gene data show CDR1 as LNHDA and CDR2 as SQIVND (reference sequence). The CDR3 region is CVGGDGSSYNSPLHF. DNA of the CDR3: TGTGTCGGGGGGGACGGAAGCTCCTATAATTCACCCCTCCACTTT. Supplemented by reference TRBV19 and TRBJ1-6, the full variable domain reads DGGITQSPKYLFRKEGQNVTLSCEQNLNHDAMYWYRQDPGQGLRLIYYSQIVNDFQKGDIAEGYSVSREKKESFPLTVTSAQKNPTAFYLCVGGDGSSYNSPLHFGNGTRLTVT.

With regard to this clonotype: This is likely a read error, given that the CDR3 carries no conserved phenylalanine or tryptophan at its end. The J gene is TRBJ1-1, the V gene TRBV7-6, with TRBD1 matching over 10 bases. Germline assignment: CDR1 SGHVS and CDR2 FNYEAQ. This CDR3 comprises 14 residues. CDR3 protein: CASSSGQGNAEAFI. Written as DNA, the CDR3 is TGTGCCAGCAGTTCGGGACAGGGGAACGCTGAAGCTTTCATT.

This chain uses TRBV6-5 with TRBJ2-3, with a weak D call TRBD2 (6 bases). With 8 bases removed from V and 2 bases from J, the gap between germline ends came to 14 bases. The CDR3 has 14 residues. CDR1 MNHEY and CDR2 SVGAGI come from the germline V gene. As DNA, the CDR3 is TGTGCCAGCGCAGAAGGAGGGTCCACAGATACGCAGTATTTT. It translates to CASAEGGSTDTQYF.

The chain carries TRBV9 and TRBJ2-3; D is uncertain. V was clipped by 0 bases and J by 1 base, with 6 bases between them. Germline lookup yields CDR1 SGDLS and CDR2 YYNGEE. The CDR3 extends over 14 amino acids. Here the CDR3 DNA reads TGTGCCAGCAGCGTAGATGGAGGCACAGATACGCAGTATTTT. Its protein is CASSVDGGTDTQYF.

The chain couples TRBV20-1 to TRBJ2-1, with no clear D. V was clipped by 5 bases and J by 4 bases, with 18 bases between them. CDR1 is DFQATT, CDR2 SNEGSKA, per germline (reference sequence). The CDR3 is 15 residues long. CDR3 residues: CSALTGPYFYNEQFF. The CDR3, as DNA: TGCAGTGCTCTGACCGGGCCCTACTTTTACAATGAGCAGTTCTTC.

The chain employs TRBV4-3 and TRBJ2-1; 11 nucleotides agree with TRBD2. The CDR3 contains 16 residues. V lost 4 bases and J lost 5; bases outside the gene matches: 7. Germline-derived CDR1 and CDR2 are LGHNA and YSLEER. The chain's CDR3 is CASSRLLAGANNEQFF. The CDR3 nucleotides are TGCGCCAGCAGCCGCCTACTAGCGGGGGCGAACAATGAGCAGTTCTTC.

CDR3 nucleotide sequence: TGTGCCATCAGAATCACAGGGGAGTCCTCCTACGAGCAGTACTTC. This translates into CAIRITGESSYEQYF. This chain links TRBV10-3 with TRBJ2-7; 7 bases line up with TRBD1. J lost 0 bases, V lost 6 bases, and 8 bases had no gene match. The CDR3 has 15 residues. Germline V gene lookup returns CDR1 ENHRY and CDR2 SYGVKD.

The CDR3 coding sequence is TGTGCCAGCAGCTCCCCCACAGGGGAGAGGAACACCGGGGAGCTGTTTTTT. Its protein is CASSSPTGERNTGELFF. The chain joins TRBV7-6 to TRBJ2-2, with 7 bases identical to TRBD1. Unmatched junction bases numbered 9, after V lost 4 bases and J lost 1 base. The CDR3 has 17 amino acids. CDR1 SGHVS and CDR2 FNYEAQ come from the germline V gene.

Points on this clonotype: Given a much more abundant clone one base away, this may be a read error. This rearrangement joins TRBV12-3 or TRBV12-4 to TRBJ1-5; tentative D call: TRBD1 (5 bases). The CDR3 sequence is 16 residues long. V lost 3 bases to trimming and J lost 5 bases, with 17 bases between them. The CDR3 DNA reads as TGTGCCAGCAGTTTTACGTCAGGGCCTCGGGATCAGCCCCAGCATTTT. Protein product: CASSFTSGPRDQPQHF.

The chain recombines TRBV6-6 with TRBJ2-1; 7 positions agree with TRBD1. After removal of 7 bases from V and 9 bases from J, the junction contained 12 bases not matched to a gene. Germline loops: CDR1 MNHNY, CDR2 SVGAGI (reference sequence). The length of the CDR3 is 14 residues. The CDR3 loop reads CASTPQGVGGEQFF. CDR3 DNA sequence: TGTGCCAGCACCCCGCAGGGGGTTGGTGGTGAGCAGTTCTTC.

This clonotype was picked up a small number of times. The V call is TRBV20-1, the J call TRBJ2-2; no reliable D call. CDR3 length equals 14 residues. With 1 base removed from V and 1 base from J, the gap between germline ends came to 7 bases. Germline-derived CDR1 and CDR2 are DFQATT and SNEGSKA (reference sequence). CDR3 sequence: CSARGQLNTGELFF. The DNA for the CDR3 is TGCAGTGCTAGAGGCCAGTTGAACACCGGGGAGCTGTTTTTT.

This clonotype appeared a few times. The V and J genes are TRBV29-1 and TRBJ1-2; maybe TRBD1 (6 bases). The V end was cut by 0 bases, the J end by 6 bases, with 14 bases between. The CDR3 loop spans 14 amino acids. Per germline, CDR1 SQVTM and CDR2 ANQGSEA. DNA of the CDR3: TGCAGCGTTGAAGATGGGGGGGGCTGGCATGGCTACACCTTC. Protein: CSVEDGGGWHGYTF.

This clonotype has just a few counts. This chain uses TRBV6-2 or TRBV6-3 with TRBJ2-5; D not resolved. V was pared by 6 bases and J by 2 bases, with 19 bases between. The germline V gene has CDR1 MNHEY and CDR2 SVGEGT. This CDR3 is built from 16 residues. CDR3 sequence (DNA): TGTGCCAGCAGCTCCTCCGGCGGCTACCCTCAAGAGACCCAGTACTTC. This codes for CASSSSGGYPQETQYF.

The chain is built from TRBV25-1 and TRBJ2-3; TRBD2 aligns across 9 bases. The germline V gene encodes CDR1 MGHDK and CDR2 SYGVNS. With V trimmed by 4 bases and J by 0 bases, 2 bases remained unmatched. This CDR3 spans 15 amino acids. The CDR3 is CASSVGTSSTDTQYF. DNA of the CDR3: TGTGCCAGCAGTGTCGGGACTAGCAGCACAGATACGCAGTATTTT.

The CDR3 protein is CASSQAAGGYEQYV. CDR3 bases: TGCGCCAGCAGCCAAGCGGCGGGGGGCTACGAGCAGTACGTC. The V call is TRBV4-1, the J call TRBJ2-7, with TRBD2 identical over 8 bases. The CDR3 sequence is 14 residues long. Per germline, CDR1 MGHRA and CDR2 YSYEKL. V gave up 1 base and J gave up 3 bases; unmatched junction bases: 2.

This clonotype appeared a few times. J is TRBJ1-1 and V is TRBV7-9, with 8 bases aligning to TRBD1. The junction had 8 bases not matched to a gene; V was cut back by 5 bases and J by 6 bases. Germline values: CDR1 SEHNR, CDR2 FQNEAQ (reference sequence). This CDR3 comprises 14 residues. The CDR3: CASSPDRVWPEAFF. CDR3 DNA: TGTGCCAGCAGCCCGGACAGGGTATGGCCTGAAGCTTTCTTT.

The chain links TRBV6-2 or TRBV6-3 to TRBJ1-4; possible D gene TRBD1, 5 bases. The CDR3 is 15 amino acids. The V gene's germline CDR1 is MNHEY and CDR2 SVGEGT. V was cut by 0 bases and J by 6 bases, with 11 bases left in between. CDR3 DNA: TGTGCCAGCAGTTACTCGTGGGGCGGTGATGAAAAACTGTTTTTT. The encoded protein is CASSYSWGGDEKLFF.

The chain couples TRBV12-3 or TRBV12-4 to TRBJ1-1, with unresolved D. V lost 3 bases and J lost 1, with 9 bases in between. CDR3 length: 14 amino acids. CDR3 DNA sequence: TGTGCCAGCAGTTTTGCGAATACGAACACTGAAGCTTTCTTT. As protein: CASSFANTNTEAFF.

The J gene is TRBJ2-1, the V gene TRBV6-6, with a tentative D call TRBD1 (5 bases). The CDR3 loop spans 16 amino acids. Trimming removed 7 bases at V and 5 bases at J, with 21 bases between. In germline, CDR1 is MNHNY, CDR2 SVGAGI (reference sequence). The CDR3 loop reads CASTLTRLGANNEQFF. The CDR3 nucleotides read TGTGCCAGCACCCTAACGAGACTTGGGGCCAACAATGAGCAGTTCTTC.

This clonotype has a handful of counts. The chain links TRBV4-1 to TRBJ2-3; TRBD1 aligns across 9 bases. Germline V CDR1 and CDR2: MGHRA, YSYEKL. J gave up 7 bases and V 4 bases, and 12 bases lay outside the gene matches. This CDR3 contains 16 residues. Here the CDR3 reads CASSRDREFSPYTQYF. The CDR3 region has the DNA TGCGCCAGCAGCCGGGACAGGGAATTTTCCCCCTATACGCAGTATTTT.

This rearrangement joins TRBV4-1 to TRBJ1-4; D gene uncertain. V gave up 1 base and J gave up 8 bases, with 8 bases separating them. The CDR3 is 13 amino acids. Per the germline V gene, CDR1 is MGHRA and CDR2 is YSYEKL. The CDR3 is CASSQVHREKLFF. The CDR3 nucleotides read TGCGCCAGCAGCCAAGTCCATCGAGAAAAACTGTTTTTT.

This clonotype was observed a handful of times. This sequence joins TRBV4-3 and TRBJ2-3; 9 bases are a match to TRBD2. With V trimmed by 1 base and J by 6 bases, 11 bases remained unmatched. The CDR3 extends over 17 amino acids. The germline gives CDR1 LGHNA, CDR2 YSLEER. CDR3 nucleotides: TGCGCCAGCAGCCAAGGGGTAGCGGGGGTCCACGCTGATACGCAGTATTTT. This codes for CASSQGVAGVHADTQYF.

There are many counts of this clonotype. V gene TRBV6-2 or TRBV6-3 combines with J gene TRBJ2-7, with 9 bases that match TRBD1. Germline V lookup: CDR1 MNHEY, CDR2 SVGEGT. The junction had 6 bases not matched to a gene; V was cut back by 6 bases and J by 3 bases. The CDR3 consists of 14 residues. This CDR3 reads CASSPGTGRYEQYV. The CDR3 DNA follows: TGTGCCAGCAGCCCCGGGACAGGGCGCTACGAGCAGTACGTC.

The V call is TRBV20-1, the J call TRBJ1-1, with a tentative D call TRBD1 (5 bases). The V end was cut by 6 bases, the J end by 5 bases, with 10 bases between. The CDR3 loop spans 11 amino acids. CDR1 is DFQATT, CDR2 SNEGSKA, per germline (reference sequence). CDR3: CSAGGITEAFF. CDR3 DNA: TGCAGTGCGGGGGGGATAACTGAAGCTTTCTTT.

The J gene is TRBJ2-5, the V gene TRBV15; D uncertain. The CDR3 runs to 17 residues. Germline values: CDR1 LNHNV, CDR2 YYDKDF (reference sequence). V shed 3 bases and J shed 1 base, with 18 bases lying between them. The CDR3 loop is CATSRAVRELAQETQYF. The DNA of the CDR3 is TGTGCCACCAGCAGGGCCGTGCGCGAGCTCGCCCAAGAGACCCAGTACTTC. The variable domain in full, with the rest retrieved from reference TRBV15 and TRBJ2-5, is DAMVIQNPRYQVTQFGKPVTLSCSQTLNHNVMYWYQQKSSQAPKLLFHYYDKDFNNEADTPDNFQSRRPNTSFCFLDIRSPGLGDTAMYLCATSRAVRELAQETQYFGPGTRLLVL.

This clonotype appeared a few times. The chain has TRBV4-3 and TRBJ2-1, with D possibly called TRBD1 or TRBD2 (6 bases each). The CDR3 runs 17 residues. V lost 0 bases and J 2 bases, leaving 14 bases between the germline ends. Looked up from germline, CDR1 is LGHNA and CDR2 is YSLEER. DNA for the CDR3: TGCGCCAGCAGCCAAGATGGGGTCGGGGGCCCCTACAATGAGCAGTTCTTC. This sequence encodes CASSQDGVGGPYNEQFF.

This clonotype was detected a few times. This chain connects TRBV13 to TRBJ2-7; possible D gene TRBD2, 6 bases. Germline CDR1 is PRHDT and CDR2 is FYEKMQ (reference sequence). V was cut by 5 bases and J by 5 bases, with 16 bases left in between. There are 14 residues in the CDR3. Here the CDR3 DNA reads TGTGCCAGCAGCGCGGGACCAACGGGGGACGAGCAGTACTTC. It encodes CASSAGPTGDEQYF.

The sample holds a few counts of this clonotype. CDR3 coding DNA: TGTGCCAGCAGCTTAGAGTATTCGGGGGCGCTGGACTATGGCTACACCTTC. It encodes CASSLEYSGALDYGYTF. V is TRBV7-2 and J is TRBJ1-2; tentative D call: TRBD1 (6 bases). CDR3 length: 17 amino acids. The ends were cut back, 1 base at V and 3 bases at J, with 18 bases in the middle. From germline, CDR1 is SGHTA and CDR2 FQGNSA.